The sequence of this T cell receptor beta chain was determined in a study of cytomegalovirus exposure and HLA in healthy donors. Study overall: Around 85 million unique TCR sequences came from HLA-typed donors in an early release.

CDR3 size: 16 residues. V was pared by 5 bases and J by 8 bases, with 12 bases of the junction left unmatched. Per germline, CDR1 SGHTA and CDR2 FQGNSA. Primers: 60 Vbeta forward and 13 Jbeta reverse. TCRdb's table, derived via immunoSEQ multiplex PCR, lists solely in-frame clones and lacks some. The profile shows roughly 100,000 clones, roughly three quarters of them singletons. The sequence was obtained from a man under 40 in good health and CMV-seronegative. The sample comprised PBMCs. This chain connects TRBV7-2 to TRBJ2-2; TRBD2 matches 9 bases. CDR3: CASSPRLAEGVGELFF. CDR3 DNA: TGTGCCAGCAGCCCCCGACTAGCGGAGGGGGTAGGGGAGCTGTTTTTT.